Listed below are T cell receptor beta chains from one sample, sequenced in a study of T cell responses to AZD1222 COVID-19 vaccine. Assay used: immunoSEQ multiplex PCR; TCRdb lists only in-frame clones, some missing. The sample has about 110,000 clones; 88% are singletons. The starting material was peripheral blood, obtained on day 0 of AZD1222 vaccination. The source is an adult in good health. The CDR3 runs from the conserved cysteine through the conserved F or W. Fields, in order: D gene, V gene, J gene, CDR3 protein, CDR3 DNA. A D gene is named only where the DNA matches it firmly.

>-|TRBV2|TRBJ1-2
CASSDTGFGYTF
TGTGCCAGCAGTGATACGGGTTTCGGCTACACCTTC
>-|TRBV5-1|TRBJ1-4
CASSQGANEKLFF
TGCGCCAGCAGCCAGGGAGCCAATGAAAAACTGTTTTTT
>-|TRBV2|TRBJ1-6
CASTRQNTYNSPLHF
TGTGCCAGCACTAGACAGAACACCTATAATTCACCCCTCCACTTT
>TRBD2|TRBV7-6|TRBJ2-1
CASSSGLASNENNEQFF
TGTGCCAGCAGCTCCGGACTAGCGTCCAACGAGAACAATGAGCAGTTCTTC
>-|TRBV5-1|TRBJ2-5
CASSHTPGPSGETQYF
TGCGCCAGCAGCCATACCCCGGGACCCAGTGGAGAGACCCAGTACTTC
>-|TRBV3-1/TRBV3-2|TRBJ1-1
CASSPLETGGAFF
TGTGCCAGCAGCCCTCTGGAAACAGGCGGCGCTTTCTTT
>-|TRBV2|TRBJ1-1
CASSEGMNTEAFF
TGTGCCAGCAGTGAGGGGATGAACACTGAAGCTTTCTTT
>-|TRBV19|TRBJ1-2
CASSTKGDVGHYGYTF
TGTGCCAGTAGTACCAAGGGGGACGTGGGCCACTATGGCTACACCTTC
>-|TRBV27|TRBJ1-6
CASRDGTLKGSLHF
TGTGCCAGCAGGGATGGGACACTAAAAGGATCCCTCCACTTT
>TRBD1|TRBV6-5|TRBJ1-1
CASSYSGTGGTEAFF
TGTGCCAGCAGTTACTCTGGGACAGGGGGCACTGAAGCTTTCTTT
>TRBD1|TRBV11-2|TRBJ1-2
CASSGTGSYGYTF
TGTGCCAGCAGCGGGACAGGGAGCTATGGCTACACCTTC
>-|TRBV3-1/TRBV3-2|TRBJ1-5
CASSPGTSTRQPQHF
TGTGCCAGCAGCCCTGGGACTTCTACCAGACAGCCCCAGCATTTT
>-|TRBV25-1|TRBJ2-1
CASSAPGQHNEQFF
TGTGCCAGCAGTGCCCCCGGACAGCACAATGAGCAGTTCTTC
>TRBD1|TRBV6-4|TRBJ1-1
CASSDSTGGNTEAFF
TGTGCCAGCAGTGACTCGACAGGGGGGAACACTGAAGCTTTCTTT